This TCR beta chain was recorded in a study of shared clonotypes between healthy human individuals. On this clone itself: Its antigen is unknown.

Sequencing was performed with immunoSEQ multiplex PCR; in TCRdb, only in-frame clones are kept and a portion is missing. The repertoire consists of roughly 2.2 million clones, with about 90% occurring once and the leading ten covering about 0.36%. V dropped 0 bases and J dropped 0; count of bases not matched to a gene: 10. Germline assignment: CDR1 SGDLS and CDR2 YYNGEE. CDR3 length equals 19 residues. Whole-study findings and limits: A reduction in generation probabilities was seen for non-shared clonotypes relative to those shared by all four donors.

Sequenced material: naive CD4+ T cells from PBMCs. Subset indicated: CD45RA+ positively selected. The TCR comes from a man younger than 35 in good health. Some clones in this sample may be carry-over from other donors' samples. The chain combines TRBV9 with TRBJ2-1; 9 bases line up with TRBD2. The CDR3 nucleotides are TGTGCCAGCAGCGTAGGCGGGAGGGCACCAAGCGGCTCCTACAATGAGCAGTTCTTC. This translates into CASSVGGRAPSGSYNEQFF.